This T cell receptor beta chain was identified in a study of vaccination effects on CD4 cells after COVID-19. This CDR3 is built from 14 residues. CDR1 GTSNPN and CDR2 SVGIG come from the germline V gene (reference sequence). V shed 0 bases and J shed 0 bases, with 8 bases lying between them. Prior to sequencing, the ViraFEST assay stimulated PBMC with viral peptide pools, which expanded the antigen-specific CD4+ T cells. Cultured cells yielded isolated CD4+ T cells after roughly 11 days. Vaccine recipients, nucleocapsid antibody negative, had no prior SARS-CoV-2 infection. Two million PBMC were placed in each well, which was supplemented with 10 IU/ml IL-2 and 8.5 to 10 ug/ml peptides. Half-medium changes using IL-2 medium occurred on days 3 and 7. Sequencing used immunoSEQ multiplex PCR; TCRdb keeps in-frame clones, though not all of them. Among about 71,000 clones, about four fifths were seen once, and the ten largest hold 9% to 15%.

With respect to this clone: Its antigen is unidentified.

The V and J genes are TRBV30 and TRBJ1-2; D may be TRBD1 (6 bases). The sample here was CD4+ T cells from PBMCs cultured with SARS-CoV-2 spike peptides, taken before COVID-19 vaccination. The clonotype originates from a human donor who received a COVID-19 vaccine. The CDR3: CAWSVGGTNYGYTF. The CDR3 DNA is TGTGCCTGGAGTGTAGGGGGAACTAACTATGGCTACACCTTC. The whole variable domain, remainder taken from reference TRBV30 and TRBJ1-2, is SQTIHQWPATLVQPVGSPLSLECTVEGTSNPNLYWYRQAAGRGLQLLFYSVGIGQISSEVPQNLSASRPQDRQFILSSKKLLLSDSGFYLCAWSVGGTNYGYTFGSGTRLTVV.